These 8 T cell receptor beta chains share one sample of origin, sequenced in a study of cytomegalovirus exposure and HLA in healthy donors. A multiplex PCR was run with 60 Vbeta primers and 13 Jbeta primers. The protocol was immunoSEQ multiplex PCR, while the TCRdb copy is restricted to in-frame clones and leaves out a portion. The sample shows about 170,000 clones, 70% to 80% of them seen only once. The sample consisted of PBMCs. These receptors were obtained from a woman aged 25 to 39 in good health and CMV-seropositive.

This clone turned up a few times. This sequence joins TRBV25-1 and TRBJ2-7; D call uncertain. The V and J ends lost 4 bases and 10 bases respectively, with 17 bases between them. The CDR3 runs 13 residues. The germline CDR1 and CDR2 sequences are MGHDK and SYGVNS. CDR3 residues: CASSGPAESAQYF. Written as DNA, the CDR3 is TGTGCCAGCAGTGGGCCGGCGGAGAGCGCTCAGTACTTC.

This chain links TRBV30 with TRBJ1-1, with TRBD1 identical over 9 bases. The ends lost 1 base at V and 8 bases at J; junction bases unmatched: 11. The CDR3 covers 15 residues. Germline V gene lookup returns CDR1 GTSNPN and CDR2 SVGIG (reference sequence). In DNA, the CDR3 is TGTGCCTGGAGTGACAGGGGGCTTTATTTCGTCGAAGCTTTCTTT. This sequence encodes CAWSDRGLYFVEAFF.

As concerns this clone: The sample holds other DNA sequences that translate to the same CDR3. The chain couples TRBV7-9 to TRBJ1-5; TRBD1 might be the D (5 bases). This CDR3 has 14 amino acids. Germline values: CDR1 SEHNR, CDR2 FQNEAQ (reference sequence). The V end lost 1 base, the J end lost 4 bases, and 8 bases lay between the germline ends. CDR3 DNA: TGTGCCAGCAGCTTAGGACAGACAAATCAGCCCCAGCATTTT. It translates to CASSLGQTNQPQHF.

Regarding this clone: One end of the junction fails to match germline, which may point to a read error. The chain joins TRBV6-6 to TRBJ2-1; 11 bases fit TRBD1. The CDR3 is made up of 14 amino acids. The V gene's germline CDR1 is MNHNY and CDR2 SVGAGI (reference sequence). The CDR3 bases are TGTGCCAGCAGTTACACCCCCGGGGACAGGGGGAGGCTCTTC. This translates into CASSYTPGDRGRLF.

This clone was picked up a small number of times. The chain joins TRBV28 to TRBJ1-2; D unclear. V dropped 4 bases and J dropped 5 bases, with 8 bases sitting between them. Looked up from germline, CDR1 is MDHEN and CDR2 is SYDVKM. CDR3 length: 12 amino acids. This chain's CDR3 is CASSWQEYGYTF. DNA of the CDR3: TGTGCCAGCAGTTGGCAGGAATATGGCTACACCTTC.

The chain recombines TRBV15 with TRBJ1-1; D is unclear. The CDR3 is 16 residues long. Deletions cut 1 base from V and 1 base from J, with 13 bases between. Germline V CDR1 and CDR2: LNHNV, YYDKDF (reference sequence). The CDR3 region is CATSRGRAAQNTEAFF. The CDR3 nucleotides read TGTGCCACCAGCAGAGGGAGGGCAGCTCAGAACACTGAAGCTTTCTTT.

The V call is TRBV13, the J call TRBJ2-2; 8 bases align to TRBD1. The CDR3 consists of 17 residues. Unmatched junction bases numbered 6, after V lost 3 bases and J lost 0 bases. Per the germline V gene, CDR1 is PRHDT and CDR2 is FYEKMQ (reference sequence). Here the CDR3 reads CASSFGPTGANTGELFF. The CDR3 DNA sequence: TGTGCCAGCAGCTTCGGCCCGACAGGGGCGAACACCGGGGAGCTGTTTTTT.

The chain uses TRBV30 and TRBJ2-3; no definite D call. V was shortened by 1 base and J by 6 bases, with 5 bases between the two germline ends. This CDR3 has 11 residues. CDR1 is GTSNPN and CDR2 is SVGIG in the germline V gene (reference sequence). Here the CDR3 DNA reads TGTGCCTGGAGTGCACAGGATACGCAGTATTTT. Its protein is CAWSAQDTQYF.